This T cell receptor beta chain was identified in a study of cytomegalovirus exposure and HLA in healthy donors. Profiling relied on immunoSEQ multiplex PCR, and the TCRdb table lists in-frame clones only, not all of them. The sample has over 150,000 clones, just over 85% seen once; the top ten hold approximately 2%. CDR1 is SNHLY, CDR2 FYNNEI, per germline. The CDR3 runs to 15 residues. The V gene end was trimmed by 4 bases and the J gene end by 4 bases; junction bases not matched to a gene: 7. This receptor was taken from a human donor in good health. The chain combines TRBV2 with TRBJ1-5; 7 bases match TRBD1. The sequenced sample consisted of PBMCs. The CDR3 nucleotides are TGTGCCAGCAGTGCGGGACAGTGGGCGAATCAGCCCCAGCATTTT. Protein product: CASSAGQWANQPQHF.